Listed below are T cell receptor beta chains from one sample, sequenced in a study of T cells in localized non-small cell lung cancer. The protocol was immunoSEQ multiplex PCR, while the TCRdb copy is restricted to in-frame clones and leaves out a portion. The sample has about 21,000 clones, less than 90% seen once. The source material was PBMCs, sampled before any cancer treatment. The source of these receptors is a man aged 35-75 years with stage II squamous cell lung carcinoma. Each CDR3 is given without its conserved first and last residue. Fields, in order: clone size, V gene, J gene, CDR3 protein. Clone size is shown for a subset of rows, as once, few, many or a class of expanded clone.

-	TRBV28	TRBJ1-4	ASRTGYEKLF
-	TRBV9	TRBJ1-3	ASSVDKFSGNTIY
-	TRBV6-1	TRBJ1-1	ASYRASTEAF
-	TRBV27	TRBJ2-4	ASSLGNIQY
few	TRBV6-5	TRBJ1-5	ASSYSILRDQPQH
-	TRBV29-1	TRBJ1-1	SVTPARGGNTEAF
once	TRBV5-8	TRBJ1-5	ASTDGFYQPQH
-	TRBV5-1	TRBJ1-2	ASSFTGQDYGYT
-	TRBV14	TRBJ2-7	ASSHFGLKNRGAYEQY
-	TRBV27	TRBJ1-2	ASSLVGQGNYGYT
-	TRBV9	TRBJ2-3	ASSVFASTDTQY
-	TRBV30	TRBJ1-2	AWTLGGQRAGYT
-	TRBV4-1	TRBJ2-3	ASKGQLVTGTDTQY
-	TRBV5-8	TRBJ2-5	ASSLGGRPQETQY
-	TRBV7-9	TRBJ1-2	ASSFSGQVNYGYT
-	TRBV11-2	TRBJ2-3	ASSLSSTDTQY
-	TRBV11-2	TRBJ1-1	ASSSQGTAATEAF
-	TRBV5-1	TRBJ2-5	ASSWAGVPQETQY
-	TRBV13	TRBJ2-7	ASSLPVRGGLREQY
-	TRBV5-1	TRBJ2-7	ASSLGGPPTYEQY
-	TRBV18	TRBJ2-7	ASSPLREHEQY
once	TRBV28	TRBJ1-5	ASRRLDRPSNQPQH
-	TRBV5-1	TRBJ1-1	ASSWGLRDTSEEAF
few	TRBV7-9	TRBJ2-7	ASSFYGEQY
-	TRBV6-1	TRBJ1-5	ASSGLAGRGNQPQH
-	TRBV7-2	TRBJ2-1	ASSLEGVGRAYNEQF